The 20 T cell receptor beta chains presented below share a single source sample, sequenced in a study of CXCR3-negative and CXCR3-positive naive CD8 T cells. These receptors have no identified antigens. Each TRB cDNA library was prepared by 5' RACE (with UMI labels). TCRdb re-called the 5' RACE reads; one entry per CDR3 protein, DNA not given. The listing records tens of thousands of distinct CDR3 sequences. Study-level findings and limits: TRB CDR3 hydrophobicity was greater in CXCR3-positive naive cells than in CXCR3-negative naive cells.

The sequencing sample was made of naive CXCR3+ CD8+ T cells from blood. The subset denotes: CD45RO-CCR7+CD27+CD95- naive CD8+ T cells expressing CXCR3 (TNR3+). The receptors stem from a human donor in good health. Some clones in this sample may be carry-over from other donors' samples.

The V gene is TRBV7-3, the J gene TRBJ2-1; TCRdb indicates TRBD2, and absent DNA this call remains unverified. The CDR3 contains 15 residues. Per the germline V gene, CDR1 is SGHTA and CDR2 is FQGTGA. CDR3 sequence: CASSPGTSGGDGQFF.

This chain uses TRBV7-9 with TRBJ2-7; the TCRdb call, TRBD2, lacks DNA for checking. There are 15 residues in the CDR3. The germline V gene encodes CDR1 SEHNR and CDR2 FQNEAQ (reference sequence). The CDR3 protein is CASSSGLAGVYEQYF.

This chain uses TRBV25-1 with TRBJ2-3. The CDR3 is 11 amino acids. CDR1 MGHDK and CDR2 SYGVNS come from the germline V gene. The CDR3: CASSVVDTQYF.

The genes are TRBV15 and TRBJ2-1; TCRdb outputs TRBD2, but without DNA this stays unchecked. Per germline, CDR1 LNHNV and CDR2 YYDKDF (reference sequence). There are 13 residues in the CDR3. The CDR3 sequence: CATSIVPSGQQFF. Full variable domain (missing parts from reference TRBV15 and TRBJ2-1): DAMVIQNPRYQVTQFGKPVTLSCSQTLNHNVMYWYQQKSSQAPKLLFHYYDKDFNNEADTPDNFQSRRPNTSFCFLDIRSPGLGDTAMYLCATSIVPSGQQFFGPGTRLTVL.

The V gene is TRBV6-4, the J gene TRBJ1-1. CDR1 and CDR2 from the germline V gene are MRHNA and SNTAGT. This CDR3 spans 13 amino acids. CDR3 loop: CASSDRMNTEAFF.

The chain links TRBV5-4 to TRBJ2-3; TCRdb designates TRBD1, a call that cannot be tested without DNA. CDR1 is SGHNT, CDR2 YYREEE, per germline (reference sequence). The CDR3 consists of 15 residues. CDR3 amino acids: CASSSTWGATDTQYF.

The CDR3 spells CASSFFATDTQYF. The chain recombines TRBV6-2 or TRBV6-3 with TRBJ2-3. This CDR3 has 13 residues. Per germline, CDR1 MNHEY and CDR2 SVGEGT.

The chain couples TRBV30 to TRBJ2-2; TCRdb designates TRBD1, a call that cannot be tested without DNA. Germline V gene lookup returns CDR1 GTSNPN and CDR2 SVGIG (reference sequence). The CDR3 is 13 amino acids. The CDR3 is CAFDRAGTGELFF.

Frequency places this clonotype as medium-sized (0.01 to 0.1%). The rearrangement joins TRBV7-8 to TRBJ2-2; TCRdb designates TRBD2, a call that cannot be tested without DNA. This CDR3 is built from 16 residues. In germline, CDR1 is SGHVS, CDR2 FQNEAQ. CDR3 residues: CASSVLAGAFTGELFF.

V and J are TRBV7-3 and TRBJ2-1; TCRdb lists TRBD1, though no DNA is available to test this call. The CDR3 loop spans 14 amino acids. In germline, CDR1 is SGHTA, CDR2 FQGTGA. The CDR3 sequence: CASSLWGGGSEQFF.

This sequence joins TRBV29-1 and TRBJ2-1; TCRdb outputs TRBD1, but without DNA this stays unchecked. The CDR3 has 13 residues. Germline values: CDR1 SQVTM, CDR2 ANQGSEA. The CDR3: CSVASGGGNEQFF.

The chain is built from TRBV5-6 and TRBJ2-3; TCRdb's D call of TRBD2 is untestable without DNA. This CDR3 is 17 amino acids long. Germline CDR1 SGHDT, CDR2 YYEEEE. The CDR3 is CASTLGTSGGIGDTQYF.

The chain is built from TRBV10-3 and TRBJ2-3; TCRdb selects TRBD1, and the lack of DNA leaves this call unchecked. There are 16 residues in the CDR3. Germline V gene lookup returns CDR1 ENHRY and CDR2 SYGVKD. CDR3 protein: CAISPPEAGGLNTQYF.

The rearrangement links TRBV29-1 to TRBJ2-3; TCRdb gives TRBD1 as the D gene, but with no DNA this cannot be confirmed. This CDR3 region has 15 residues. The germline V gene has CDR1 SQVTM and CDR2 ANQGSEA. The CDR3: CSVEDSQGWTDTQYF.

J is TRBJ1-5 and V is TRBV5-5. Germline values: CDR1 SGHKS, CDR2 YYEKEE (reference sequence). This CDR3 contains 17 residues. CDR3 amino acids: CASSTFAADNSNQPQHF.

The chain employs TRBV7-9 and TRBJ2-1. Germline CDR1 is SEHNR and CDR2 is FQNEAQ (reference sequence). There are 11 residues in the CDR3. The chain's CDR3 is CASSSNNEQFF.

The genes are TRBV5-1 and TRBJ2-1; TCRdb indicates TRBD1, and absent DNA this call remains unverified. The CDR3 runs to 15 residues. Germline V gene lookup returns CDR1 SGHRS and CDR2 YFSETQ. CDR3 amino acids: CASSLEAGTGREQFF.

The chain carries TRBV20-1 and TRBJ2-7; absent DNA, TCRdb's TRBD1 call cannot be checked. Looked up from germline, CDR1 is DFQATT and CDR2 is SNEGSKA (reference sequence). This CDR3 comprises 17 residues. The CDR3 loop is CSALGSFTGVPTYEQYF.

This chain links TRBV12-5 with TRBJ1-5. CDR3 size: 12 residues. Germline-derived CDR1 and CDR2 are LGHNT and FRNRAP. CDR3 sequence: CASGDSNQPQHF.

The chain recombines TRBV30 with TRBJ1-1; TCRdb returns TRBD1, unconfirmable since there is no DNA. CDR1 is GTSNPN and CDR2 is SVGIG in the germline V gene (reference sequence). This CDR3 comprises 11 residues. The CDR3 is CAWRGDREAFF.